This TCR beta chain was profiled in a study of shared clonotypes between healthy human individuals. Study-wide results and caveats: Compared with memory subsets, naive subsets generally had larger estimated richness. Clonotype sharing across four donors was observed for about 5.5% of naive CD4 clonotypes. Sorted-subset samples were not fully sequenced, rarefaction indicated.

The CDR3 extends over 14 amino acids. The V end lost 6 bases, the J end lost 2 bases, and 11 bases lay between the germline ends. Germline-derived CDR1 and CDR2 are SGHTA and FQGNSA. Profiling relied on immunoSEQ multiplex PCR, and the TCRdb table lists in-frame clones only, not all of them. The table includes over 1.4 million clones, roughly 96% detected once. Details on this clone: Its target is unknown.

The source material was naive CD4+ T cells sorted from blood. The subset is: CD45RA+ positively selected. This TCR came from a young man in good health. The J gene is TRBJ2-1, the V gene TRBV7-2, with no clear D. CDR3 protein: CASRGIQTYNEQFF. The CDR3 nucleotides are TGTGCCAGCAGGGGGATCCAAACCTACAATGAGCAGTTCTTC.